The rows below give T cell receptor beta chains drawn from one sample of a study of CD8+CD57+ T cells in acquired aplastic anemia. MiXCR was run by TCRdb on the reads, yielding one entry per CDR3 protein. In the table there are over 150,000 distinct CDR3 sequences, 50% to 65% of which are singletons. Material: sorted CD4+, CD8+, or CD8+CD57+ T cells (not recorded which) from PBMCs. The receptors stem from a human donor with aplastic anemia. The CDR3 runs from the conserved cysteine through the conserved F or W. The order of the fields is V gene, clone size, D gene, CDR3 length, J gene, CDR3 protein, CDR3 DNA. The D gene is left open where the match is weak. The listing skips clone size in some rows; elsewhere it reads once, few, many or a size class.

v_call: TRBV5-6
clone_size: many
d_call: TRBD2
cdr3_length: 15
j_call: TRBJ2-1
cdr3_aa: CASSSRTSAPNEQFF
cdr3_nt: TGTGCCAGCAGCTCCCGGACTAGCGCGCCAAATGAGCAGTTCTTC

v_call: TRBV29-1
clone_size: .
d_call: .
cdr3_length: 13
j_call: TRBJ2-3
cdr3_aa: CSVPGLTSDTQYF
cdr3_nt: TGCAGCGTGCCGGGACTTACCTCAGATACGCAGTATTTT

v_call: TRBV4-1
clone_size: .
d_call: .
cdr3_length: 14
j_call: TRBJ1-5
cdr3_aa: CASSQEGYGQPQHF
cdr3_nt: TGCGCCAGCAGCCAAGAGGGGTACGGTCAGCCCCAGCATTTT

v_call: TRBV10-3
clone_size: .
d_call: .
cdr3_length: 14
j_call: TRBJ2-7
cdr3_aa: CAISESLEVDEQYF
cdr3_nt: TGTGCCATCAGTGAGTCTCTAGAAGTGGACGAGCAGTACTTC

v_call: TRBV24-1
clone_size: .
d_call: .
cdr3_length: 15
j_call: TRBJ1-5
cdr3_aa: CATSDLARGNQPQHF
cdr3_nt: TGCGCCACCAGTGATCTCGCCAGGGGAAATCAGCCCCAGCATTTT

v_call: TRBV2
clone_size: many
d_call: .
cdr3_length: 12
j_call: TRBJ1-3
cdr3_aa: CAHEGSGNTIYF
cdr3_nt: TGTGCCCACGAAGGGTCTGGAAACACCATATATTTT

v_call: TRBV24-1
clone_size: .
d_call: .
cdr3_length: 12
j_call: TRBJ2-3
cdr3_aa: CATSDAWDTQYF
cdr3_nt: TGTGCCACCAGTGATGCTTGGGATACGCAGTATTTT

v_call: TRBV7-9
clone_size: .
d_call: .
cdr3_length: 15
j_call: TRBJ1-2
cdr3_aa: CASSLASQGVVGYTF
cdr3_nt: TGTGCCAGCAGCTTAGCGTCACAGGGAGTAGTTGGCTACACCTTC

v_call: TRBV2
clone_size: many
d_call: .
cdr3_length: 18
j_call: TRBJ1-2
cdr3_aa: CASSEARDNNFFNYGYTF
cdr3_nt: TGTGCCAGCAGTGAAGCGAGAGACAACAACTTCTTTAACTATGGCTACACCTTC

v_call: TRBV2
clone_size: .
d_call: .
cdr3_length: 12
j_call: TRBJ2-7
cdr3_aa: CASLDRVSGQYF
cdr3_nt: TGTGCCAGCTTGGATCGGGTTTCGGGGCAGTACTTC

v_call: TRBV5-5
clone_size: .
d_call: .
cdr3_length: 13
j_call: TRBJ1-3
cdr3_aa: CASSLRGQDTIYF
cdr3_nt: TGTGCCAGCAGCTTGCGGGGGCAGGACACCATATATTTT

v_call: TRBV15
clone_size: .
d_call: .
cdr3_length: 16
j_call: TRBJ2-5
cdr3_aa: CATSREDRGGPETQYF
cdr3_nt: TGTGCCACCAGCAGAGAGGATAGGGGGGGACCAGAGACCCAGTACTTC

v_call: TRBV29-1
clone_size: .
d_call: .
cdr3_length: 11
j_call: TRBJ2-6
cdr3_aa: CSVGQAYVLTF
cdr3_nt: TGCAGCGTTGGTCAGGCCTACGTCCTGACTTTC

v_call: TRBV7-9
clone_size: .
d_call: .
cdr3_length: 13
j_call: TRBJ2-5
cdr3_aa: CASSPQGRETQYF
cdr3_nt: TGTGCCAGCAGCCCACAGGGACGAGAGACCCAGTACTTC

v_call: TRBV29-1
clone_size: many
d_call: .
cdr3_length: 14
j_call: TRBJ1-2
cdr3_aa: CSVDVTQGTYGYTF
cdr3_nt: TGCAGCGTTGACGTTACTCAGGGTACCTATGGCTACACCTTC

v_call: TRBV29-1
clone_size: .
d_call: .
cdr3_length: 13
j_call: TRBJ2-7
cdr3_aa: CSVASGSSYEQYF
cdr3_nt: TGCAGCGTTGCGTCGGGCTCATCCTACGAGCAGTACTTC

v_call: TRBV29-1
clone_size: .
d_call: .
cdr3_length: 10
j_call: TRBJ2-7
cdr3_aa: CSVVSDEQYF
cdr3_nt: TGCAGCGTTGTGTCTGACGAGCAGTACTTC

v_call: TRBV12-3/TRBV12-4
clone_size: once
d_call: .
cdr3_length: 15
j_call: TRBJ2-1
cdr3_aa: CASTLLGSSYNEQFF
cdr3_nt: TGTGCCAGCACCCTGCTGGGGAGCTCCTACAATGAGCAGTTCTTC

v_call: TRBV5-1
clone_size: .
d_call: .
cdr3_length: 12
j_call: TRBJ2-1
cdr3_aa: CASSLVPNEQFF
cdr3_nt: TGCGCCAGCAGCTTGGTGCCCAATGAGCAGTTCTTC

v_call: TRBV20-1
clone_size: .
d_call: .
cdr3_length: 11
j_call: TRBJ2-5
cdr3_aa: CSAGLGETQYF
cdr3_nt: TGCAGTGCTGGACTGGGGGAGACCCAGTACTTC

v_call: TRBV12-3/TRBV12-4
clone_size: many
d_call: .
cdr3_length: 14
j_call: TRBJ1-1
cdr3_aa: CASPLLGVNTEAFF
cdr3_nt: TGTGCCAGCCCACTCCTGGGCGTGAACACTGAAGCTTTCTTT

v_call: TRBV7-6
clone_size: .
d_call: .
cdr3_length: 13
j_call: TRBJ2-2
cdr3_aa: CASSLVQTGELFF
cdr3_nt: TGTGCCAGCAGCTTAGTTCAGACCGGGGAGCTGTTTTTT

v_call: TRBV7-9
clone_size: .
d_call: .
cdr3_length: 13
j_call: TRBJ1-1
cdr3_aa: CASSPRRGTEAFF
cdr3_nt: TGTGCCAGCAGCCCCCGAAGGGGCACTGAAGCTTTCTTT

v_call: TRBV5-1
clone_size: .
d_call: .
cdr3_length: 12
j_call: TRBJ2-1
cdr3_aa: CASSFEDNEQFF
cdr3_nt: TGCGCCAGCAGCTTCGAAGACAATGAGCAGTTCTTC

v_call: TRBV20-1
clone_size: .
d_call: .
cdr3_length: 15
j_call: TRBJ1-6
cdr3_aa: CSARTAGMVNSPLHF
cdr3_nt: TGCAGTGCACGGACAGCGGGCATGGTTAATTCACCCCTCCACTTT

v_call: TRBV7-9
clone_size: once
d_call: TRBD1
cdr3_length: 12
j_call: TRBJ1-2
cdr3_aa: CASSYCGTGYSF
cdr3_nt: TGTGCCAGCAGCTACTGTGGGACAGGGTACTCCTTC

v_call: TRBV2
clone_size: .
d_call: .
cdr3_length: 15
j_call: TRBJ1-5
cdr3_aa: CASSPPGDSNQPQHF
cdr3_nt: TGTGCCAGCAGCCCGCCAGGGGATAGCAATCAGCCCCAGCATTTT

v_call: TRBV24-1
clone_size: .
d_call: .
cdr3_length: 12
j_call: TRBJ2-1
cdr3_aa: CATSENVDEQFF
cdr3_nt: TGTGCCACCAGTGAAAACGTGGATGAGCAGTTCTTC

v_call: TRBV30
clone_size: .
d_call: .
cdr3_length: 11
j_call: TRBJ1-1
cdr3_aa: CAWILNTEAFF
cdr3_nt: TGTGCCTGGATCTTGAACACTGAAGCTTTCTTT